These 19 T cell receptor beta chains were all obtained from the same sample, sequenced in a study of blood T cells in healthy people across ages. The second PCR ran roughly 6 to 11 cycles with a sample-barcoded 5' primer and J-beta primers. Via MiXCR, TCRdb re-called the 5' RACE reads, giving one row per CDR3 protein. Here the sample spans approximately 850,000 distinct CDR3 sequences, 58% being singletons. The sequencing input was blood. These receptors were taken from a young man in good health.

The V call is TRBV5-5, the J call TRBJ2-2, with 9 bases identical to TRBD2. J gave up 2 bases and V 3 bases, and 5 bases lay outside the gene matches. The germline V gene encodes CDR1 SGHKS and CDR2 YYEKEE (reference sequence). The CDR3 length is 16 residues. Here the CDR3 DNA reads TGTGCCAGCAGCTATCCTAGCGGGATCAACACCGGGGAGCTGTTTTTT. Translated: CASSYPSGINTGELFF.

The chain combines TRBV7-2 with TRBJ1-1; D perhaps matches TRBD1 (6 bases). From germline, CDR1 is SGHTA and CDR2 FQGNSA. The CDR3 consists of 15 residues. V gave up 4 bases and J gave up 1 base, with 13 bases separating them. The CDR3 DNA is TGTGCCAGCAGCTCCCTGGGACAACCGAACACTGAAGCTTTCTTT. Protein: CASSSLGQPNTEAFF.

In its sample, this clonotype was seen a few times. This rearrangement joins TRBV24-1 to TRBJ2-1; TRBD1 aligns across 8 bases. V was clipped by 9 bases and J by 9 bases; unmatched bases: 12. The germline CDR1 and CDR2 sequences are KGHDR and SFDVKD. The CDR3 covers 14 residues. In nucleotides, the CDR3 is TGTGCCACCTCTGCCTCGGACAGGGCCGGTGAGCAGTTCTTC. Its protein is CATSASDRAGEQFF.

The CDR3 sequence is CASGPGLAVQETQYF. As DNA, the CDR3 is TGTGCTAGTGGTCCCGGACTAGCGGTCCAAGAGACCCAGTACTTC. This sequence joins TRBV12-5 and TRBJ2-5, with 10 bases fitting TRBD2. The CDR3 consists of 15 residues. V trimming: 5 bases; J trimming: 1 base; junction bases outside the gene matches: 4. Germline lookup yields CDR1 LGHNT and CDR2 FRNRAP.

This sequence joins TRBV12-3 or TRBV12-4 and TRBJ1-2, with TRBD1 matching 7 bases. V trimming: 2 bases; J trimming: 4 bases; junction bases outside the gene matches: 7. The CDR3 extends over 15 amino acids. CDR3 region: CASSLSGTEIYGYTF. CDR3 bases: TGTGCCAGCAGTTTATCGGGGACAGAGATCTATGGCTACACCTTC.

J is TRBJ2-7 and V is TRBV20-1, with D possibly being TRBD1 (6 bases). Trimming left V 1 base short and J 3 bases short, with 10 bases between. The CDR3 consists of 13 residues. Per the germline V gene, CDR1 is DFQATT and CDR2 is SNEGSKA (reference sequence). In DNA, the CDR3 is TGCAGTGCTAGAGGGACAGCTAACTACGAGCAGTACTTC. Translated: CSARGTANYEQYF.

The genes are TRBV10-3 and TRBJ2-1; 10 positions match TRBD2. The CDR3 totals 13 residues. CDR1 is ENHRY and CDR2 is SYGVKD in the germline V gene. V dropped 10 bases and J dropped 8; count of bases not matched to a gene: 8. In nucleotides, the CDR3 is TGTGCCAGTAGACTAGCGGGCAACGATGAGCAGTTCTTC. It codes for CASRLAGNDEQFF.

V and J are TRBV6-2 or TRBV6-3 and TRBJ2-5; D remains ambiguous. The CDR3 consists of 14 residues. V lost 6 bases and J 7 bases, leaving 18 bases between the germline ends. Germline CDR1 is MNHEY and CDR2 is SVGEGT. For the CDR3, the DNA is TGTGCCAGCAGCCAAGGAGTCGTCGGCGGGACCCAGTACTTC. Encoded protein: CASSQGVVGGTQYF.

V gene TRBV27 combines with J gene TRBJ2-1; TRBD1 might be the D (6 bases). Germline V lookup: CDR1 MNHEY, CDR2 SMNVEV (reference sequence). The V end lost 3 bases, the J end lost 0 bases, and 9 bases lay between the germline ends. This CDR3 has 15 amino acids. CDR3: CASSFGQSSYNEQFF. The DNA of the CDR3 is TGTGCCAGCAGTTTTGGACAGAGCTCCTACAATGAGCAGTTCTTC.

This clonotype was recorded at least ten times. The chain carries TRBV18 and TRBJ1-2; the D is unclear. There are 13 residues in the CDR3. V was cut by 3 bases and J by 2 bases, with 7 bases left in between. Germline V gives CDR1 KGHSH, CDR2 LQKENI. As DNA, the CDR3 is TGTGCCAGCTCACCCCAGGCAAACTATGGCTACACCTTC. Translating it yields CASSPQANYGYTF.

The rearrangement joins TRBV7-8 to TRBJ2-1; 8 bases line up with TRBD2. CDR3 size: 16 residues. Germline V lookup: CDR1 SGHVS, CDR2 FQNEAQ. Unmatched junction bases numbered 13, after V lost 5 bases and J lost 7 bases. Written as DNA, the CDR3 is TGTGCCAGCAGCCCCCCCCGGGGGGGGATCGGGAATGAGCAGTTCTTC. It codes for CASSPPRGGIGNEQFF.

The V call is TRBV20-1, the J call TRBJ1-5; D unresolved. This CDR3 is 13 amino acids long. Germline values: CDR1 DFQATT, CDR2 SNEGSKA (reference sequence). Between the trimmed V and J ends, which lost 1 base and 6 bases, there was a span of 10 bases. CDR3 in DNA: TGCAGTGCTAGAGCCCCAGGCGGTCAGCCCCAGCATTTT. It translates to CSARAPGGQPQHF.

The chain carries TRBV5-1 and TRBJ2-1; D is possibly TRBD2 (5 bases). Germline assignment: CDR1 SGHRS and CDR2 YFSETQ. The CDR3 runs to 15 residues. Trimming cost V 0 bases and J 7 bases, with 14 bases left between them. CDR3 sequence (DNA): TGCGCCAGCAGCTTGGCGCGGGCCCAGGTAAATGAGCAGTTCTTC. Translated, it gives CASSLARAQVNEQFF. The full variable domain, its missing parts supplied by reference TRBV5-1 and TRBJ2-1, is KAGVTQTPRYLIKTRGQQVTLSCSPISGHRSVSWYQQTPGQGLQFLFEYFSETQRNKGNFPGRFSGRQFSNSRSEMNVSTLELGDSALYLCASSLARAQVNEQFFGPGTRLTVL.

The chain links TRBV12-3 or TRBV12-4 to TRBJ2-1; D not resolved. This CDR3 spans 13 amino acids. Trimming cost V 5 bases and J 9 bases, with 14 bases left between them. CDR3 DNA: TGTGCCAGCAGTCTTGGTAGAATGGTTGAGCAGTTCTTC. As protein: CASSLGRMVEQFF.

The chain employs TRBV7-9 and TRBJ2-5; weak D call: TRBD2 (5 bases). CDR3 size: 16 residues. Germline loops: CDR1 SEHNR, CDR2 FQNEAQ (reference sequence). Between the trimmed V and J ends, which lost 8 bases and 2 bases, there was a span of 21 bases. This CDR3 is CASGSGEGGRQETQYF. For the CDR3, the DNA is TGTGCCAGCGGATCAGGCGAGGGTGGGCGGCAAGAGACCCAGTACTTC.

The rearrangement uses TRBV5-1 and TRBJ1-6; a weak D match, TRBD1 (5 bases). Trimming pared 0 bases from V and 8 bases from J, leaving 18 bases between. This CDR3 spans 17 amino acids. Germline CDR1 and CDR2: SGHRS and YFSETQ. The CDR3 DNA reads TGCGCCAGCAGCTTGGAAATGGTGAGGGGTTCTGATTCACCCCTCCACTTT. It yields the protein CASSLEMVRGSDSPLHF.

This clonotype turned up a few times. This chain connects TRBV11-3 to TRBJ2-3, with D maybe TRBD2 (6 bases). The CDR3 extends over 13 amino acids. V was shortened by 5 bases and J by 7 bases, with 13 bases between the two germline ends. Per germline, CDR1 SGHNT and CDR2 YENEEA. The CDR3 protein is CASSRWGEYTQYF. Written as DNA, the CDR3 is TGTGCCAGCAGCCGCTGGGGGGAGTATACGCAGTATTTT.

This clonotype has a count of ten or more. V is TRBV4-2 and J is TRBJ2-7, with D perhaps TRBD1 or TRBD2 (6 bases each). V lost 1 base and J 3 bases, leaving 22 bases between the germline ends. The germline CDR1 and CDR2 sequences are LGHNA and YNFKEQ. The CDR3 runs 18 residues. CDR3 sequence (DNA): TGTGCCAGCAGCCAAGGATCCGGATCCACAGGGACTTACTACGAGCAGTACTTC. Translated: CASSQGSGSTGTYYEQYF.

Only one count was recorded for this clonotype. The chain is built from TRBV7-8 and TRBJ1-6; 7 nucleotides align to TRBD1. Germline-derived CDR1 and CDR2 are SGHVS and FQNEAQ. This CDR3 spans 14 amino acids. The J segment lost 7 bases and the V segment lost 5 bases, leaving 5 bases of the junction unmatched. In DNA form, the CDR3 reads TGTGCCAGCAGCCAACTGGACAGGAATTCACCCCTCCACTTT. Translating gives CASSQLDRNSPLHF.